The 21 T cell receptor beta chains below come from one sample, sequenced in a study of blood T cell repertoires in COVID-19. Some clones are missing from TCRdb's copy, which holds only in-frame ones; the method was immunoSEQ multiplex PCR. The sample holds some 170,000 clones, about 85% seen once. The source material was peripheral blood. The receptors were sampled from a woman aged 55-70 years with acute or convalescent COVID-19.

The chain couples TRBV5-1 to TRBJ2-1; 13 bases are a match to TRBD2. V shed 3 bases and J 7 bases; nucleotides not matched to a gene: 4. Per germline, CDR1 SGHRS and CDR2 YFSETQ. The CDR3 runs 15 residues. The CDR3, as DNA: TGCGCCAGCAGCTGGACTAGCGGGAGAGGAAATGAGCAGTTCTTC. Translation gives CASSWTSGRGNEQFF. Looking up the rest from reference TRBV5-1 and TRBJ2-1 gives the full variable domain: KAGVTQTPRYLIKTRGQQVTLSCSPISGHRSVSWYQQTPGQGLQFLFEYFSETQRNKGNFPGRFSGRQFSNSRSEMNVSTLELGDSALYLCASSWTSGRGNEQFFGPGTRLTVL.

This clone has just one count. The J gene is TRBJ2-1, the V gene TRBV6-4; tentatively, D is TRBD2 (6 bases). Germline CDR1 MRHNA, CDR2 SNTAGT. The ends were cut back, 5 bases at V and 6 bases at J, with 17 bases in the middle. The CDR3 length is 15 residues. The CDR3 DNA reads TGTGCCAGCAGTTCCCGGGTGGCGGGACCCAATGAGCAGTTCTTC. Its protein is CASSSRVAGPNEQFF.

J is TRBJ2-3 and V is TRBV11-3; D possibly corresponds to TRBD2 (6 bases). The CDR3 is made up of 15 amino acids. Germline values: CDR1 SGHNT, CDR2 YENEEA. V shed 1 base and J shed 5 bases, with 13 bases lying between them. This CDR3 is CASSLGGLAIDTQYF. CDR3 sequence (DNA): TGTGCCAGCAGCTTAGGAGGTCTAGCGATAGATACGCAGTATTTT.

Remarks on this clone: A junction boundary mismatches the germline segment, possibly from a read error. The CDR3 DNA follows: TGTGCCACCAGCGATTCACAGGGCTTCACAGATACGCAGTATTTT. It translates to CATSDSQGFTDTQYF. The V gene is TRBV24-1, the J gene TRBJ2-3; D is possibly TRBD1 (6 bases). Germline values: CDR1 KGHDR, CDR2 SFDVKD. CDR3 size: 15 residues.

This chain uses TRBV3-1 (or the pseudogene TRBV3-2) with TRBJ1-3, with D perhaps matching TRBD1 (5 bases). Trimming removed 3 bases from V and 1 base from J, with 10 bases in between. The length of the CDR3 is 15 residues. Germline lookup yields CDR1 LGHDT and CDR2 YNNKEL (reference sequence). The CDR3 DNA is TGTGCCAGCAGCCAGGGGCCTTTGTCTGGAAACACCATATATTTT. Protein: CASSQGPLSGNTIYF.

The V gene is TRBV13, the J gene TRBJ2-1; 7 bases agree with TRBD2. Trimming removed 5 bases from V and 0 bases from J; junction bases left unmatched: 10. This CDR3 contains 17 residues. Germline V gene lookup returns CDR1 PRHDT and CDR2 FYEKMQ (reference sequence). CDR3 nucleotides: TGTGCCAGCAGCCCCCAGTCCGGGGGGATCTCCTACAATGAGCAGTTCTTC. It yields the protein CASSPQSGGISYNEQFF.

The J gene is TRBJ2-2, the V gene TRBV5-1; TRBD1 agrees at 9 bases. Germline lookup yields CDR1 SGHRS and CDR2 YFSETQ. The CDR3 is made up of 16 amino acids. The V gene end was trimmed by 0 bases and the J gene end by 4 bases; junction bases not matched to a gene: 4. CDR3 sequence (DNA): TGCGCCAGCAGCTTGGAATCGGACAGGGGCACCGGGGAGCTGTTTTTT. Protein sequence: CASSLESDRGTGELFF. The full variable domain, with the rest looked up from reference TRBV5-1 and TRBJ2-2, is KAGVTQTPRYLIKTRGQQVTLSCSPISGHRSVSWYQQTPGQGLQFLFEYFSETQRNKGNFPGRFSGRQFSNSRSEMNVSTLELGDSALYLCASSLESDRGTGELFFGEGSRLTVL.

This clone was counted a few times. The gene calls are TRBV12-3 or TRBV12-4 and TRBJ2-1; 9 bases are a match to TRBD1. CDR3 size: 13 residues. V lost 1 base, J lost 10 bases, and 2 bases stayed unmatched. CDR3 residues: CASSLEGQGEQFF. The CDR3 coding sequence is TGTGCCAGCAGTTTAGAGGGACAGGGCGAGCAGTTCTTC.

This chain links TRBV4-2 with TRBJ2-1, with D maybe TRBD2 (6 bases). Trimming left V 0 bases short and J 2 bases short, with 8 bases between. CDR3 length: 15 residues. Germline CDR1 and CDR2: LGHNA and YNFKEQ. The CDR3 loop is CASSQEASAYNEQFF. As DNA, the CDR3 is TGTGCCAGCAGCCAAGAAGCTAGCGCCTACAATGAGCAGTTCTTC.

The chain couples TRBV12-2 to TRBJ2-1; the DNA was not used to check the table's D call, TRBD2. TRBV12-2 is annotated as a pseudogene. This CDR3 comprises 19 residues. The CDR3, as DNA: TGTGCAAGTCGCCTAGGGGAGCCTAGCGGGAGCAACCCGTACAATGAGCAGTTCTTC. This translates into CASRLGEPSGSNPYNEQFF.

The chain recombines TRBV5-1 with TRBJ2-1, with D possibly being TRBD1 (6 bases). This CDR3 contains 16 residues. The V and J ends lost 3 bases and 0 bases respectively, with 13 bases between them. Per germline, CDR1 SGHRS and CDR2 YFSETQ. CDR3 region: CASSSGQLSSYNEQFF. CDR3 DNA sequence: TGCGCCAGCAGCTCTGGACAGCTTAGCTCCTACAATGAGCAGTTCTTC.

V and J are TRBV6-2 or TRBV6-3 and TRBJ2-2; 7 bases agree with TRBD2. The CDR3 is 15 residues long. V dropped 2 bases and J dropped 5; count of bases not matched to a gene: 5. Germline CDR1 and CDR2: MNHEY and SVGEGT. The CDR3 bases are TGTGCCAGCAGTTACCCCCTAGCGGTTACCGGGGAGCTGTTTTTT. As protein: CASSYPLAVTGELFF.

The rearrangement uses TRBV20-1 and TRBJ1-1; D not certain. The CDR3 is made up of 14 amino acids. Trimming left V 3 bases short and J 0 bases short, with 11 bases between. Germline CDR1 reads DFQATT; CDR2 reads SNEGSKA (reference sequence). Written as DNA, the CDR3 is TGCAGTGCTAGTCGAAGAGAAATGAACACTGAAGCTTTCTTT. This translates into CSASRREMNTEAFF.

The chain recombines TRBV6-2 or TRBV6-3 with TRBJ2-4; D uncertain. This CDR3 contains 15 residues. Trimming cost V 0 bases and J 0 bases, with 6 bases left between them. CDR1 and CDR2 (germline): MNHEY, SVGEGT. The CDR3 region has the DNA TGTGCCAGCAGTTACTCGGGCCTAGCCAAAAACATTCAGTACTTC. As protein: CASSYSGLAKNIQYF.

The rearrangement joins TRBV5-1 to TRBJ2-7; 13 bases are a match to TRBD2. The CDR3 spans 14 residues. V shed 3 bases, J shed 6 bases, and the junction held 3 bases outside the gene matches. CDR1 is SGHRS, CDR2 YFSETQ, per germline. The CDR3 loop is CASSWTSGSVEQYF. The DNA of the CDR3 is TGCGCCAGCAGCTGGACTAGCGGGAGTGTCGAGCAGTACTTC.

This chain uses TRBV20-1 with TRBJ1-6; D is unclear. V lost 3 bases, J lost 14 bases, and 8 bases lay in between. From germline, CDR1 is DFQATT and CDR2 SNEGSKA (reference sequence). CDR3 length equals 10 residues. CDR3 bases: TGCAGTGCTAGTTATGAGTCCCTCCACTTT. Protein: CSASYESLHF.

This clone was counted a single time. This sequence joins TRBV5-1 and TRBJ2-2; maybe TRBD1 (6 bases). V was trimmed by 4 bases and J by 6 bases, leaving 22 bases between them. Per the germline V gene, CDR1 is SGHRS and CDR2 is YFSETQ. This CDR3 region has 17 residues. CDR3 nucleotide sequence: TGCGCCAGCAGCCCCCAACCCCGGACAGACTCTGCCGGGGAGCTGTTTTTT. Residues: CASSPQPRTDSAGELFF.

In this sample, this clone turned up a few times. The chain couples TRBV28 to TRBJ2-4, with 7 bases aligning to TRBD2. The germline V gene encodes CDR1 MDHEN and CDR2 SYDVKM. V lost 6 bases to trimming and J lost 8 bases; unmatched junction nucleotides: 16. The CDR3 extends over 16 amino acids. This CDR3 is CASSEPRGTTRDIQYF. For the CDR3, the DNA is TGTGCCAGCAGCGAACCCCGGGGGACTACCCGAGACATTCAGTACTTC.

This CDR3 reads CASSETAAGPKNIQYF. Written as DNA, the CDR3 is TGTGCCAGCAGCGAAACGGCAGCGGGACCCAAAAACATTCAGTACTTC. The genes are TRBV11-2 and TRBJ2-4; 7 nucleotides agree with TRBD2. CDR3 length equals 16 residues. The junction had 9 bases not matched to a gene; V was cut back by 5 bases and J by 2 bases. Germline-derived CDR1 and CDR2 are SGHAT and FQNNGV.

The CDR3 bases are TGTGCCAGCAGCTTAAACTCAGGGAAGAACACCGGGGAGCTGTTTTTT. This encodes CASSLNSGKNTGELFF. The chain joins TRBV7-9 to TRBJ2-2; the D gene is possibly TRBD1 (5 bases). Germline loops: CDR1 SEHNR, CDR2 FQNEAQ (reference sequence). The length of the CDR3 is 16 residues. V lost 2 bases and J lost 1, with 11 bases in between.

V gene TRBV6-5 combines with J gene TRBJ1-2, with D unclear. Trimming left V 5 bases short and J 8 bases short, with 21 bases between. CDR3 size: 15 residues. Germline V lookup: CDR1 MNHEY, CDR2 SVGAGI. DNA of the CDR3: TGTGCCAGCAGTCCTCTCAGAAGAGGGCACGGAGGCTACACCTTC. It yields the protein CASSPLRRGHGGYTF.